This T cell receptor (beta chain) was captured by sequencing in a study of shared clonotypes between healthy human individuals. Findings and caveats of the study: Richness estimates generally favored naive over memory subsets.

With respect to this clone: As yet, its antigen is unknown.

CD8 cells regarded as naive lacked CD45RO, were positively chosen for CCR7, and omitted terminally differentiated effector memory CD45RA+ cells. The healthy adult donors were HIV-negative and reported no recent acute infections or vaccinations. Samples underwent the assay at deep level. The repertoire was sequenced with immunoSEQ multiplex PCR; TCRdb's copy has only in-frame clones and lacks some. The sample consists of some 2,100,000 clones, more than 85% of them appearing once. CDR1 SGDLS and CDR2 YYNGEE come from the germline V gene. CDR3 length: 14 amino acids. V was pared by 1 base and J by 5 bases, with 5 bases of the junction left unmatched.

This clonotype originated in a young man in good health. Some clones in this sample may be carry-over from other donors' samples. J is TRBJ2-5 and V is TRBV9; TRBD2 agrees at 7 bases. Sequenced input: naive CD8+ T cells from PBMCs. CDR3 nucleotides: TGTGCCAGCAGCGTAAGAGGGGAGGGTGAGACCCAGTACTTC. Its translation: CASSVRGEGETQYF.